The subject of this entry is one T cell receptor (beta chain). Its antigen is currently unknown. The entry originates in a study of OX40 agonist ivuxolimab in advanced cancers. Overall study findings and caveats: Determination of antigen specificity was not performed for the expanded peripheral T cells.

TCRdb's copy holds only in-frame clones and misses some; the assay was immunoSEQ multiplex PCR. The repertoire consists of more than 45,000 clones, with 84% occurring once and the leading ten covering 4% to 5.5%. The CDR3 has 13 residues. V lost 2 bases and J lost 4, with 8 bases in between. Germline V gene sequence: CDR1 KGHSH, CDR2 LQKENI. The material sequenced was CD4+ or CD8+ T cells sorted from blood, taken in a trial of the OX40 agonist ivuxolimab. This chain links TRBV18 with TRBJ2-5; D perhaps matches TRBD1 (5 bases). The TCR was taken from an adult with an advanced solid tumor such as melanoma, head and neck, liver or kidney cancer. CDR3 sequence reads: CASSPDSRETQYF. The CDR3 coding sequence is TGTGCCAGCTCACCAGACAGTCGAGAGACCCAGTACTTC.